This entry lists 25 T cell receptor beta chains sequenced from one sample in a study of OX40 agonist ivuxolimab in advanced cancers. The data were produced by immunoSEQ multiplex PCR, yet TCRdb's version contains in-frame clones alone and is incomplete. The repertoire holds tens of thousands of clones, with 70% to 90% as singletons. Specimen: CD4+ or CD8+ T cells sorted from blood, collected in a trial of the OX40 agonist ivuxolimab. These receptor sequences come from an adult with an advanced solid tumor such as melanoma, head and neck, liver or kidney cancer.

This CDR3 reads CASGRAGSADTQYF. CDR3 nucleotide sequence: TGTGCCAGCGGGAGGGCCGGTAGTGCAGATACGCAGTATTTT. This rearrangement joins TRBV6-5 to TRBJ2-3, with 7 bases fitting TRBD2. The length of the CDR3 is 14 residues. V shed 8 bases, J shed 4 bases, and the junction held 9 bases outside the gene matches. Germline V gives CDR1 MNHEY, CDR2 SVGAGI.

Here the CDR3 DNA reads TGTGCCAGCACCGATCTTAGAACCGGGGAGCTGTTTTTT. The encoded protein is CASTDLRTGELFF. V usage is TRBV9 and J usage is TRBJ2-2; no definite D call. The V end was cut by 6 bases, the J end by 5 bases, with 11 bases between. Germline CDR1 and CDR2: SGDLS and YYNGEE. The CDR3 has 13 amino acids. Variable domain in full (rest from reference TRBV9 and TRBJ2-2): DSGVTQTPKHLITATGQRVTLRCSPRSGDLSVYWYQQSLDQGLQFLIQYYNGEERAKGNILERFSAQQFPDLHSELNLSSLELGDSALYFCASTDLRTGELFFGEGSRLTVL.

This clone has a single count. This rearrangement joins TRBV7-2 to TRBJ2-2; D is undetermined. CDR1 and CDR2 (germline): SGHTA, FQGNSA. This CDR3 has 15 residues. The V end lost 6 bases, the J end lost 0 bases, and 11 bases lay between the germline ends. The CDR3 reads CASSQINANTGELFF. In nucleotides, the CDR3 is TGTGCCAGCAGTCAAATAAACGCGAACACCGGGGAGCTGTTTTTT.

The chain combines TRBV2 with TRBJ2-7, with TRBD2 matching 8 bases. Germline lookup yields CDR1 SNHLY and CDR2 FYNNEI. This CDR3 is built from 13 residues. V lost 6 bases, J lost 2 bases, and 3 bases stayed unmatched. CDR3 protein: CASRGSGAYEQYF. CDR3 DNA sequence: TGTGCCAGCAGAGGTAGCGGGGCCTACGAGCAGTACTTC.

The CDR3 protein is CASTPDGPPQHF. CDR3 nucleotides: TGTGCCAGTACCCCGGACGGACCGCCCCAGCATTTT. The V call is TRBV19, the J call TRBJ1-5; D is uncertain. The germline V gene has CDR1 LNHDA and CDR2 SQIVND (reference sequence). The CDR3 consists of 12 residues. The germline V and J ends were trimmed by 7 bases and 9 bases, with 13 bases remaining between them. Full variable domain (outside the CDR3, taken from reference TRBV19 and TRBJ1-5): DGGITQSPKYLFRKEGQNVTLSCEQNLNHDAMYWYRQDPGQGLRLIYYSQIVNDFQKGDIAEGYSVSREKKESFPLTVTSAQKNPTAFYLCASTPDGPPQHFGDGTRLSIL.

This chain links TRBV21-1 with TRBJ2-3; whether TRBD1, the table's D call, matches the DNA was not checked. TRBV21-1 is designated a pseudogene. The CDR3 extends over 15 amino acids. CDR3 coding DNA: TGTGCCAGCTCCGAGGAGGCAGGGGAAAAGGATACGCAGTATTTT. This sequence encodes CASSEEAGEKDTQYF.

In the case of this clone: This CDR3 is also generated by other DNA sequences in the sample. The V call is TRBV6-5, the J call TRBJ2-2, with 9 bases that match TRBD1. CDR1 and CDR2 from the germline V gene are MNHEY and SVGAGI. J lost 5 bases, V lost 4 bases, and 8 bases had no gene match. The CDR3 has 16 residues. In DNA form, the CDR3 reads TGTGCCAGCAGTTCTCCTGGGACAGGGAGAACCGGGGAGCTGTTTTTT. Protein product: CASSSPGTGRTGELFF.

This chain links TRBV7-2 with TRBJ2-7; 9 positions match TRBD2. Germline V gives CDR1 SGHTA, CDR2 FQGNSA. CDR3 length: 17 amino acids. Trimming took 0 bases from V and 1 from J; bases not matched to a gene: 7. Here the CDR3 DNA reads TGTGCCAGCAGCTTAGCGACCGGGACTAGCTTATCCTACGAGCAGTACTTC. Its protein product is CASSLATGTSLSYEQYF.

This clone was picked up one time. The chain recombines TRBV14 with TRBJ1-5; D is undetermined. Germline-derived CDR1 and CDR2 are SGHDN and FVKESK. This CDR3 spans 13 amino acids. V dropped 5 bases and J dropped 6 bases, with 11 bases sitting between them. The CDR3 DNA follows: TGTGCCAGCAGCAGGGATGGTGTTCAGCCCCAGCATTTT. Protein product: CASSRDGVQPQHF. The complete variable domain, with remaining parts taken from reference TRBV14 and TRBJ1-5, reads EAGVTQFPSHSVIEKGQTVTLRCDPISGHDNLYWYRRVMGKEIKFLLHFVKESKQDESGMPNNRFLAERTGGTYSTLKVQPAELEDSGVYFCASSRDGVQPQHFGDGTRLSIL.

The rearrangement joins TRBV27 to TRBJ2-1, with D possibly matching TRBD1 (5 bases). Trimming left V 3 bases short and J 2 bases short, with 14 bases between. CDR3 length: 16 amino acids. Looked up from germline, CDR1 is MNHEY and CDR2 is SMNVEV (reference sequence). The chain's CDR3 is CASSFRWQGAYNEQFF. In nucleotides, the CDR3 is TGTGCCAGCAGTTTCCGTTGGCAGGGCGCCTACAATGAGCAGTTCTTC.

The chain employs TRBV19 and TRBJ2-3; 9 bases map to TRBD2. Losses at the gene ends were 2 bases for V and 4 bases for J; bases not matched to a gene: 1. This CDR3 spans 14 amino acids. CDR1 and CDR2 from the germline V gene are LNHDA and SQIVND (reference sequence). The CDR3 nucleotides are TGTGCCAGTAGTATAAGGACTAGCGCAGATACGCAGTATTTT. This translates into CASSIRTSADTQYF.

J is TRBJ2-3 and V is TRBV5-4; TRBD2 aligns across 8 bases. The CDR3 contains 16 residues. V gave up 4 bases and J gave up 1 base; unmatched junction bases: 8. CDR1 is SGHNT, CDR2 YYREEE, per germline (reference sequence). This CDR3 reads CASSQGLGAGTDTQYF. DNA for the CDR3: TGTGCCAGCAGCCAGGGACTAGGGGCGGGCACAGATACGCAGTATTTT.

The CDR3 nucleotides are TGTGCCAGCAGCTCAGCAGACAGGGTAAATGAAAAACTGTTTTTT. It codes for CASSSADRVNEKLFF. The chain recombines TRBV7-9 with TRBJ1-4; 7 nucleotides match TRBD1. Germline-derived CDR1 and CDR2 are SEHNR and FQNEAQ (reference sequence). The CDR3 totals 15 residues. J gave up 5 bases and V 4 bases, and 7 bases lay outside the gene matches.

This clone was observed once. The CDR3 sequence is CATSLSGDPSTDTQYF. Here the CDR3 DNA reads TGTGCCACCAGCCTGTCGGGGGACCCGAGCACAGATACGCAGTATTTT. The rearrangement links TRBV15 to TRBJ2-3; TRBD2 might be the D (6 bases). Germline V CDR1 and CDR2: LNHNV, YYDKDF (reference sequence). The length of the CDR3 is 16 residues. V shed 5 bases and J shed 0 bases, with 15 bases lying between them.

This chain connects TRBV7-6 to TRBJ1-5, with D maybe TRBD1 (5 bases). V was shortened by 5 bases and J by 7 bases, with 12 bases between the two germline ends. From germline, CDR1 is SGHVS and CDR2 FNYEAQ. The length of the CDR3 is 13 residues. CDR3 region: CASSPGLWQPQHF. The CDR3 DNA sequence: TGTGCCAGCAGCCCGGGACTCTGGCAGCCCCAGCATTTT.

The CDR3: CASSLSTGNTIYF. The CDR3 nucleotides read TGTGCCAGCAGCCTAAGTACTGGAAACACCATATATTTT. The V call is TRBV7-9, the J call TRBJ1-3; D gene ambiguous. Trimming removed 5 bases at V and 2 bases at J, with 7 bases between. This CDR3 spans 13 amino acids. Germline lookup yields CDR1 SEHNR and CDR2 FQNEAQ (reference sequence).

V gene TRBV6-1 combines with J gene TRBJ1-2; possibly TRBD1 for D (5 bases). The V and J ends lost 1 base and 13 bases respectively, with 16 bases between them. CDR3 length: 13 residues. Germline CDR1 and CDR2: MNHNS and SASEGT. This chain's CDR3 is CASSEGQHSLGTF. The CDR3 DNA follows: TGTGCCAGCAGTGAAGGACAGCACTCCCTCGGCACCTTC.

This chain uses TRBV19 with TRBJ2-3, with D tentatively TRBD1 (5 bases). This CDR3 has 14 residues. Germline V lookup: CDR1 LNHDA, CDR2 SQIVND (reference sequence). The V gene lost 3 bases and the J gene lost 4 bases, with 11 bases spanning the gap. For the CDR3, the DNA is TGTGCCAGTAGTATTGGGCAGGGCGCAGATACGCAGTATTTT. Protein sequence: CASSIGQGADTQYF. Based on the CDR3 plus reference TRBV19 and TRBJ2-3, the full variable domain is DGGITQSPKYLFRKEGQNVTLSCEQNLNHDAMYWYRQDPGQGLRLIYYSQIVNDFQKGDIAEGYSVSREKKESFPLTVTSAQKNPTAFYLCASSIGQGADTQYFGPGTRLTVL.

V usage is TRBV5-1 and J usage is TRBJ2-3; 7 bases are a match to TRBD2. The trim removed 0 bases at V and 2 bases at J, leaving 12 bases unmatched. The CDR3 runs to 18 residues. Germline V gives CDR1 SGHRS, CDR2 YFSETQ. The CDR3: CASSLATTSSSFTDTQYF. The CDR3 nucleotides are TGCGCCAGCAGCTTGGCCACGACTAGCTCATCCTTCACAGATACGCAGTATTTT.

The chain links TRBV5-1 to TRBJ2-2; 11 bases match TRBD2. Germline values: CDR1 SGHRS, CDR2 YFSETQ. After removal of 5 bases from V and 5 bases from J, the junction contained 5 bases not matched to a gene. The CDR3 spans 15 residues. The CDR3 sequence is CASRTLAGVTGELFF. CDR3 bases: TGCGCCAGCAGAACACTAGCGGGAGTGACCGGGGAGCTGTTTTTT. Full variable domain (remainder filled in from reference TRBV5-1 and TRBJ2-2): KAGVTQTPRYLIKTRGQQVTLSCSPISGHRSVSWYQQTPGQGLQFLFEYFSETQRNKGNFPGRFSGRQFSNSRSEMNVSTLELGDSALYLCASRTLAGVTGELFFGEGSRLTVL.

This clone occurred a few times. The chain recombines TRBV4-1 with TRBJ2-7, with TRBD2 identical over 8 bases. The CDR3 is 15 amino acids. The J segment lost 1 base and the V segment lost 4 bases, leaving 6 bases of the junction unmatched. CDR1 and CDR2 from the germline V gene are MGHRA and YSYEKL. The CDR3 nucleotides read TGCGCCAGCAGCCCCGGAGCGGGGGCTTCCTACGAGCAGTACTTC. This translates into CASSPGAGASYEQYF.

The V call is TRBV5-6, the J call TRBJ1-4; TRBD1 aligns across 10 bases. V lost 2 bases to trimming and J lost 8 bases; unmatched junction nucleotides: 6. Germline-derived CDR1 and CDR2 are SGHDT and YYEEEE. CDR3 length: 15 amino acids. The CDR3 protein is CASSLPGTGDEKLFF. The CDR3 bases are TGTGCCAGCAGCTTACCCGGGACAGGGGACGAAAAACTGTTTTTT.

The V gene is TRBV7-8, the J gene TRBJ2-7; D may be TRBD1 (5 bases). In germline, CDR1 is SGHVS, CDR2 FQNEAQ. This CDR3 has 15 residues. Trimming removed 5 bases at V and 0 bases at J, with 14 bases between. In DNA form, the CDR3 reads TGTGCCAGCAGCGGCCCGACAGTAAACTCCTACGAGCAGTACTTC. Translation gives CASSGPTVNSYEQYF.

This clone was picked up a small number of times. The chain combines TRBV19 with TRBJ1-2; no definite D call. The CDR3 is 15 residues long. The ends were cut back, 4 bases at V and 4 bases at J, with 16 bases in the middle. CDR1 and CDR2 from the germline V gene are LNHDA and SQIVND (reference sequence). CDR3 residues: CASSTSDLGSYGYTF. The CDR3 nucleotides are TGTGCCAGTAGTACTTCCGATCTGGGTAGCTATGGCTACACCTTC.

This chain links TRBV11-2 with TRBJ2-6; 13 bases are a match to TRBD2. The ends lost 5 bases at V and 0 bases at J; junction bases unmatched: 4. The CDR3 loop spans 18 amino acids. Germline V gene data show CDR1 as SGHAT and CDR2 as FQNNGV. This CDR3 reads CASSKGLAGSSGANVLTF. The CDR3 region has the DNA TGTGCCAGCAGCAAGGGACTAGCGGGGAGCTCTGGGGCCAACGTCCTGACTTTC.